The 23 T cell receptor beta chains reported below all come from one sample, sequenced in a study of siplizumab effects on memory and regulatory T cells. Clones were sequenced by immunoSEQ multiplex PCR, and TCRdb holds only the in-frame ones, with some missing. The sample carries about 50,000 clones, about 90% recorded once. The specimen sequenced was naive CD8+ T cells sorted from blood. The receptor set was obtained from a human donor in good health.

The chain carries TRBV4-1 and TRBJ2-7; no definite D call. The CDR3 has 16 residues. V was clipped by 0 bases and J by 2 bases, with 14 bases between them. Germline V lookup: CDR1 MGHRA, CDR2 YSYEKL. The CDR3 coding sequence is TGCGCCAGCAGCCAAGATTTGGGCCTTTCGGCCTACGAGCAGTACTTC. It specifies CASSQDLGLSAYEQYF.

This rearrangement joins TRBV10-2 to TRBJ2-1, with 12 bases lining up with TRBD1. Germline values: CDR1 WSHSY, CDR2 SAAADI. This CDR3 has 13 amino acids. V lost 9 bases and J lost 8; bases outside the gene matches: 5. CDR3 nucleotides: TGCGCCAGTTCGGGACAGGGGGCCCATGAGCAGTTCTTC. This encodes CASSGQGAHEQFF.

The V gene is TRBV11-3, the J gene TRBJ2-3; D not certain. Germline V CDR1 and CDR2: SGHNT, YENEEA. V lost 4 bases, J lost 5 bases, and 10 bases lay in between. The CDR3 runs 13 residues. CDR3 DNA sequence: TGTGCCAGCAGCTCCCCGGGTCGAGATACGCAGTATTTT. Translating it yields CASSSPGRDTQYF.

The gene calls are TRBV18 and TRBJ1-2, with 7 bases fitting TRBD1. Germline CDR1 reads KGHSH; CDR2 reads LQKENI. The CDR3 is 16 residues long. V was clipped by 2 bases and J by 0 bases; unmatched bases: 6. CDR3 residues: CASSPRETGPNYGYTF. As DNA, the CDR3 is TGTGCCAGCTCACCAAGGGAGACAGGGCCTAACTATGGCTACACCTTC.

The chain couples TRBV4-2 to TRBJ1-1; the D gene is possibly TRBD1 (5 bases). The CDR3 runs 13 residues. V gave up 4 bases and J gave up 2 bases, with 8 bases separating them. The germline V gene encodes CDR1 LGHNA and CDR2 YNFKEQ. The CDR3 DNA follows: TGTGCCAGCAGCCTGGGGGGAAACACTGAAGCTTTCTTT. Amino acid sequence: CASSLGGNTEAFF.

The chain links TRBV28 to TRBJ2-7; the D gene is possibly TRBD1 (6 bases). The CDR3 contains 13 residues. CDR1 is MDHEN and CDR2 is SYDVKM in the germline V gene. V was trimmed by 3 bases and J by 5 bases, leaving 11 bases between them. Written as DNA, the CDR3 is TGTGCCAGCAGTTTCAGGGGTCTCGACGAGCAGTACTTC. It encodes CASSFRGLDEQYF. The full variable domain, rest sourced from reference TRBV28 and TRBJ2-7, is DVKVTQSSRYLVKRTGEKVFLECVQDMDHENMFWYRQDPGLGLRLIYFSYDVKMKEKGDIPEGYSVSREKKERFSLILESASTNQTSMYLCASSFRGLDEQYFGPGTRLTVT.

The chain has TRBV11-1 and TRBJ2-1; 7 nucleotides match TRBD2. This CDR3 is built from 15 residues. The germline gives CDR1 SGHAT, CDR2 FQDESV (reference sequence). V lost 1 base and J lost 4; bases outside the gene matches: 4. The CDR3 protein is CASSLVWGGYNEQFF. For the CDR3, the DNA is TGTGCCAGCAGCTTAGTCTGGGGAGGGTACAATGAGCAGTTCTTC.

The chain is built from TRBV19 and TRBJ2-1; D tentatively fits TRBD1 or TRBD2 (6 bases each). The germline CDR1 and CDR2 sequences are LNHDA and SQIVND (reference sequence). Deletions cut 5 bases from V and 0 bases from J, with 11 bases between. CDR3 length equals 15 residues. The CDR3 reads CASSDGGGSYNEQFF. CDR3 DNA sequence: TGTGCCAGTAGTGACGGAGGGGGCTCCTACAATGAGCAGTTCTTC.

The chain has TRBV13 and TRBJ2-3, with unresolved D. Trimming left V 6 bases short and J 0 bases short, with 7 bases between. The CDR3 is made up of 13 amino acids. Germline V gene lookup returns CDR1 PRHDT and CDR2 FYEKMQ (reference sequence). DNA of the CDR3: TGTGCCAGCAGTCCTGAGAGCACAGATACGCAGTATTTT. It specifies CASSPESTDTQYF.

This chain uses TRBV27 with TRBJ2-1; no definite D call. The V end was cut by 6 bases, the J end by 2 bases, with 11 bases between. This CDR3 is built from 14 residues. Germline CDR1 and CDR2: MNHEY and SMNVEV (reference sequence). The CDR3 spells CASRQPRPYNEQFF. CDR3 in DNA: TGTGCCAGCAGACAGCCTAGACCCTACAATGAGCAGTTCTTC.

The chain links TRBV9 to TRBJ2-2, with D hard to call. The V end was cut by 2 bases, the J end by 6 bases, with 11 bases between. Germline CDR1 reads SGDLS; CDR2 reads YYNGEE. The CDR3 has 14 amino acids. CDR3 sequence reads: CASSVRPWSGELFF. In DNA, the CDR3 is TGTGCCAGCAGCGTTAGACCCTGGTCCGGGGAGCTGTTTTTT.

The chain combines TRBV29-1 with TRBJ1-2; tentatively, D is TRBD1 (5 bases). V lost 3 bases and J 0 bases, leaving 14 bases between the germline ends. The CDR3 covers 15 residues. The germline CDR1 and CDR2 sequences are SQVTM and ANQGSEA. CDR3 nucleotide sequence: TGCAGCGTTGATATGGGGGAGTTAGCTAACTATGGCTACACCTTC. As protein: CSVDMGELANYGYTF.

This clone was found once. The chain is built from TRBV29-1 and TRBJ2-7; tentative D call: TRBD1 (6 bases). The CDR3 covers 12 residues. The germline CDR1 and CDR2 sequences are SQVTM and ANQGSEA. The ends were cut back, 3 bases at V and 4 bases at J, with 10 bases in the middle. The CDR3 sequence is CSVDGDTYEQYF. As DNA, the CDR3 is TGCAGCGTTGACGGGGACACATACGAGCAGTACTTC.

CDR3 sequence: CASSRVWVGQNTEAFF. For the CDR3, the DNA is TGTGCCAGCAGCCGGGTCTGGGTAGGACAGAACACTGAAGCTTTCTTT. The V and J genes are TRBV11-1 and TRBJ1-1; weak D call: TRBD1 (5 bases). V lost 5 bases to trimming and J lost 1 base, with 17 bases between them. Germline lookup yields CDR1 SGHAT and CDR2 FQDESV (reference sequence). There are 16 residues in the CDR3.

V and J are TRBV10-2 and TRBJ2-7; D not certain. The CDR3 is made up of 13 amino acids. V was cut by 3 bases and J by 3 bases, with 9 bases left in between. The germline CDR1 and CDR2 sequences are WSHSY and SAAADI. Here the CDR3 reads CASSDAIFYEQYF. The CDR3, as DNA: TGCGCCAGCAGTGATGCCATCTTCTACGAGCAGTACTTC.

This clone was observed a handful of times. CDR3 loop: CASSQVSQGAYEQYF. CDR3 bases: TGCGCCAGCAGCCAAGTGTCGCAGGGGGCCTACGAGCAGTACTTC. This chain uses TRBV4-1 with TRBJ2-7; 7 bases match TRBD1. This CDR3 is 15 amino acids long. The germline V gene encodes CDR1 MGHRA and CDR2 YSYEKL. V trimming: 1 base; J trimming: 2 bases; junction bases outside the gene matches: 5.

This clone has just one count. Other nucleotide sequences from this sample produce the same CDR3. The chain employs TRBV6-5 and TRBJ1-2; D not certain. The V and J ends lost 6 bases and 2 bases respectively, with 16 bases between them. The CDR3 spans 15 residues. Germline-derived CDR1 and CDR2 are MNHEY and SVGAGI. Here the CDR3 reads CASRERGDPNYGYTF. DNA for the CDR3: TGTGCCAGCAGGGAAAGAGGCGACCCGAACTATGGCTACACCTTC.

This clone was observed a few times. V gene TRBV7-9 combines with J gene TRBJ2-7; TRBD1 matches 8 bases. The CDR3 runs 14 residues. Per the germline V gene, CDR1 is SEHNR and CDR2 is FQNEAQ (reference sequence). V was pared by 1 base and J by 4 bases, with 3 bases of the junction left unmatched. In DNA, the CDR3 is TGTGCCAGCAGCTTAGGAGGGACAGGATACGAGCAGTACTTC. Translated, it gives CASSLGGTGYEQYF.

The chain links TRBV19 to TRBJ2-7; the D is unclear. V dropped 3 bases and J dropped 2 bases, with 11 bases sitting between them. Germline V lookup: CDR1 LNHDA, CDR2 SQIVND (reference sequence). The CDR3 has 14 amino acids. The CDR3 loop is CASSISVLTYEQYF. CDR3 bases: TGTGCCAGTAGTATTTCAGTCTTAACCTACGAGCAGTACTTC.

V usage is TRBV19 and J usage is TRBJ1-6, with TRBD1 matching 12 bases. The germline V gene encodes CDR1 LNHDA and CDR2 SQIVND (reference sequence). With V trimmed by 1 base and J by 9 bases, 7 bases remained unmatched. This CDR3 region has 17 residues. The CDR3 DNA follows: TGTGCCAGTAGTATAGTGGGACAGGGGGCGCGCGGTTCACCCCTCCACTTT. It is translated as CASSIVGQGARGSPLHF.

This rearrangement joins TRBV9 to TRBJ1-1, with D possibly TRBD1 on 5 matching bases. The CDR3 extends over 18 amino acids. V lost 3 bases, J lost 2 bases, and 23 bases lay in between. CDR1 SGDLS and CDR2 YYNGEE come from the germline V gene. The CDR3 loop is CASSEHPLTGGVNTEAFF. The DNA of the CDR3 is TGTGCCAGCAGCGAACACCCCCTAACAGGAGGGGTTAACACTGAAGCTTTCTTT. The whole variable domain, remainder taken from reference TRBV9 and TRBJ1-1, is DSGVTQTPKHLITATGQRVTLRCSPRSGDLSVYWYQQSLDQGLQFLIQYYNGEERAKGNILERFSAQQFPDLHSELNLSSLELGDSALYFCASSEHPLTGGVNTEAFFGQGTRLTVV.

The CDR3 DNA reads as TGTGCCAGCAGCTTGACAGGGATGTCTAATGAAAAACTGTTTTTT. Translation: CASSLTGMSNEKLFF. J is TRBJ1-4 and V is TRBV7-6, with 7 bases identical to TRBD1. This CDR3 comprises 15 residues. CDR1 is SGHVS and CDR2 is FNYEAQ in the germline V gene. After removal of 3 bases from V and 3 bases from J, the junction contained 4 bases not matched to a gene.

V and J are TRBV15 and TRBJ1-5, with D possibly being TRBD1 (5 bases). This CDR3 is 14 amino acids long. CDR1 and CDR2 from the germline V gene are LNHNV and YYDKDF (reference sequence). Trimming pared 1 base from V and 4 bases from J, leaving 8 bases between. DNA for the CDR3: TGTGCCACCAGCAGAGGGGGGACGAATCAGCCCCAGCATTTT. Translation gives CATSRGGTNQPQHF. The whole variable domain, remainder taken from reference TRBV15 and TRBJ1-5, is DAMVIQNPRYQVTQFGKPVTLSCSQTLNHNVMYWYQQKSSQAPKLLFHYYDKDFNNEADTPDNFQSRRPNTSFCFLDIRSPGLGDTAMYLCATSRGGTNQPQHFGDGTRLSIL.